This T cell receptor (beta chain) emerged from a study of PD-1 blockade in classical Hodgkin lymphoma. Study in general: Every 2 weeks, patients got 3 mg/kg intravenous nivolumab.

Brentuximab vedotin exposure varied among the patients, all of whom had relapsed after autologous stem cell transplantation. Purification of CD4+ T cells from thawed PBMCs was achieved by magnetic negative selection. Study-level points and caveats: Partial responders and progressors had significantly lower baseline TCR diversity.

Assay used: immunoSEQ multiplex PCR; TCRdb lists only in-frame clones, some missing. The repertoire holds tens of thousands of clones, with 85% as singletons. The J segment lost 2 bases and the V segment lost 4 bases, leaving 3 bases of the junction unmatched. The CDR3 extends over 14 amino acids. Germline V gives CDR1 MNHNY, CDR2 SVGAGI (reference sequence). A word on this clone: The antigen is not known.

This clonotype was obtained from a human donor with classical Hodgkin lymphoma. The specimen comprised CD4+ T cells from blood, sampled at baseline. This sequence joins TRBV6-6 and TRBJ2-5; 8 nucleotides align to TRBD2. The CDR3 DNA sequence: TGTGCCAGCAGTTCCCCGGGAGGGCAAGAGACCCAGTACTTC. Amino acid sequence: CASSSPGGQETQYF.